The 6 T cell receptor beta chains in this list originate from one sample, sequenced in a study of blood T cell repertoires in COVID-19. This table comes from immunoSEQ multiplex PCR, and its TCRdb copy is limited to in-frame clones, with some not included. The table records 80,000 to 95,000 clones, about 85% of them present only once. Sequencing input: peripheral blood. The origin of the receptors is a woman aged 70-85 years with acute or convalescent COVID-19.

This chain connects TRBV2 to TRBJ1-2; 7 bases match TRBD1. In germline, CDR1 is SNHLY, CDR2 FYNNEI. With V trimmed by 6 bases and J by 3 bases, 4 bases remained unmatched. The CDR3 spans 13 residues. CDR3 residues: CASSPGTDYGYTF. The DNA of the CDR3 is TGTGCCAGCAGCCCCGGGACAGACTATGGCTACACCTTC.

The genes are TRBV6-5 and TRBJ2-5; tentatively, D is TRBD1 (5 bases). Germline V gene lookup returns CDR1 MNHEY and CDR2 SVGAGI. CDR3 length: 14 amino acids. Trimming removed 7 bases at V and 2 bases at J, with 14 bases between. CDR3 coding DNA: TGTGCCAGCATGATGAGACAGTTTCAAGAGACCCAGTACTTC. The encoded protein is CASMMRQFQETQYF.

The chain has TRBV6-1 and TRBJ1-3; D gene uncertain. The CDR3 contains 17 residues. Germline lookup yields CDR1 MNHNS and CDR2 SASEGT. V dropped 2 bases and J dropped 0 bases, with 14 bases sitting between them. This chain's CDR3 is CASSETRRLSSGNTIYF. The CDR3 DNA reads as TGTGCCAGCAGTGAAACCCGGCGGCTTTCCTCTGGAAACACCATATATTTT.

V is TRBV21-1 and J is TRBJ2-7; the DNA was not used to check the table's D call, TRBD2. TRBV21-1 is designated a pseudogene. CDR3 length: 15 amino acids. CDR3 sequence reads: CASSKEWRPPYEQYV. CDR3 DNA sequence: TGTGCCAGCAGCAAAGAATGGAGGCCCCCCTACGAGCAGTACGTC.

The rearrangement links TRBV7-5 to TRBJ2-7; the D call of TRBD2 is as the table states it, not checked on the DNA. TRBV7-5 is assigned pseudogene status. The CDR3 has 15 residues. CDR3: CARSQTSPSSYEQYV. The CDR3 nucleotides are TGTGCCAGAAGCCAGACTAGCCCTAGCTCCTACGAGCAGTACGTC.

This sequence joins TRBV7-2 and TRBJ1-2; TRBD1 matches at 9 bases. Germline CDR1 and CDR2: SGHTA and FQGNSA. V lost 5 bases to trimming and J lost 6 bases; unmatched junction nucleotides: 7. The CDR3 is 14 residues long. As DNA, the CDR3 is TGTGCCAGCAGCACAGGGGGCTCAAGGGATGGCTACACCTTC. This sequence encodes CASSTGGSRDGYTF.